The rows below give T cell receptor beta chains drawn from one sample of a study of T cells in Graves' hyperthyroidism and ophthalmopathy. TCRdb redid the calling of the multiplex PCR reads with MiXCR, one entry per CDR3 protein. In the table there are hundreds of thousands of distinct CDR3 sequences, approximately 15% of which are singletons. The sequenced sample consisted of blood. These receptor sequences come from a woman aged 18-30 years with Graves' hyperthyroidism that later progressed to Graves' ophthalmopathy. CDR3s include the opening cysteine and the closing phenylalanine or tryptophan. D genes are given only for firm matches. Clone size is stated in some rows and not others, as once, few, many or a class when expanded.

j_call,v_call,d_call,clone_size,cdr3_nt,cdr3_aa
TRBJ2-4,TRBV28,TRBD2,many,TGTGCCAGCAGTCCTCCGGGACCCGGGGGGGCCAAAAACATTCAGTACTTC,CASSPPGPGGAKNIQYF
TRBJ2-7,TRBV27,TRBD1,few,TGTGCCAGCAGCGCACGACCGGGACAGGGTATATACGAGCAGTACTTC,CASSARPGQGIYEQYF
TRBJ2-7,TRBV9,.,many,TGTGCCAGCAGCGTAGAGGATGGAAGCCTAGAGGAGCAGTACTTC,CASSVEDGSLEEQYF
TRBJ2-7,TRBV13,.,many,TGTGCCAGCAGCTTTTCGAGGGGCTACGAGCAGTACTTC,CASSFSRGYEQYF
TRBJ2-7,TRBV15,.,many,TGTGCCACCAGCAGAGATCCCGCTTACGAGCAGTACTTC,CATSRDPAYEQYF
TRBJ2-7,TRBV2,TRBD2,many,TGTGCCAGCATGGCTAGCGGTGCCTACGAGCAGTACTTC,CASMASGAYEQYF
TRBJ2-3,TRBV12-3/TRBV12-4,TRBD1,.,TGTGCCAGCAGTTTAGGACAGGGAGTAGGGACAGATACGCAGTATTTT,CASSLGQGVGTDTQYF
TRBJ2-2,TRBV27,.,few,TGTGCCAGCAGTCTTACCGGGACACCGACCGGGGAGCTGTTTTTT,CASSLTGTPTGELFF
TRBJ1-2,TRBV20-1,TRBD1,.,TGCAGTGCCCCCGGGACAGGGGGAAACTATGGCTACACCTTC,CSAPGTGGNYGYTF
TRBJ2-3,TRBV28,.,.,TGTGCCAGCCGGTCGACGTTAGCTAGCACAGATACGCAGTATTTT,CASRSTLASTDTQYF
TRBJ2-5,TRBV6-2/TRBV6-3,.,.,TGTGCCAGCAGTTACACAACCGGGAGCCGAACTTCCCAAGAGACCCAGTACTTC,CASSYTTGSRTSQETQYF
TRBJ2-5,TRBV20-1,TRBD1,many,TGCAGTGCTTTCGACAGGGGATTTTGGGAGACCCAGTACTTC,CSAFDRGFWETQYF
TRBJ2-7,TRBV11-2,TRBD1,.,TGTGCCAGCAGCCAAGATTACGACAGGGCCCTCTACGAGCAGTACTTC,CASSQDYDRALYEQYF
TRBJ2-7,TRBV6-1,.,few,TGTGCCAGCAGTGTTAGCCTTACCTACGAGCAGTACTTC,CASSVSLTYEQYF